The rows below give T cell receptor beta chains drawn from one sample of a study of shared T cell receptors in the human thymus. Libraries were prepared by immunoSEQ multiplex PCR; TCRdb keeps only in-frame clonotypes and omits some of them. The sample gives 63,000 or so clones, nearly 95% of which show up once; about 0.033% is in the top ten. Sequenced material: thymocytes. Every receptor here comes from a human donor. The CDR3 runs from the conserved cysteine through the conserved F or W. The D gene is left open where the match is weak. The size field is filled for only some rows; it gives once, few, many or a size class.

v_call	d_call	cdr3_length	j_call	clone_size	cdr3_nt	cdr3_aa
TRBV27	TRBD1	15	TRBJ2-1	.	TGTGCCAGCAGACAGGGGCGCCGTTCCTACAATGAGCAGTTCTTC	CASRQGRRSYNEQFF
TRBV5-4	.	14	TRBJ1-2	.	TGTGCCAGCAGCTTTTCGGCTGCTAACTATGGCTACACCTTC	CASSFSAANYGYTF
TRBV13	.	16	TRBJ2-3	.	TGTGCCAGCAGCTTAAAAGGACGTGGCCTCGTTGATACGCAGTATTTT	CASSLKGRGLVDTQYF
TRBV5-1	.	13	TRBJ1-2	.	TGCGCCAGCAGCGGCAACCCCTACTATGGCTACACCTTC	CASSGNPYYGYTF
TRBV7-9	.	13	TRBJ1-2	.	TGTGCCAGCAGTAAACGGGGAAGGGTGGGCTACACCTTC	CASSKRGRVGYTF
TRBV5-1	.	14	TRBJ2-7	once	TGCGCCAGCAGCTTGGGACTAGGGCACTACGAGCAGTACTTC	CASSLGLGHYEQYF
TRBV6-5	.	14	TRBJ1-5	.	TGTGCCAGCAGTTACTCAAGGGGAAATCAGCCCCAGCATTTT	CASSYSRGNQPQHF
TRBV14	TRBD1	22	TRBJ1-1	.	TGTGCCAGCAGCCAAGTCAGAAAGGGGACAGGAAGCATCCGTTTTATGAACACTGAAGCTTTCTTT	CASSQVRKGTGSIRFMNTEAFF
TRBV7-9	.	13	TRBJ1-5	.	TGTGCCAGCAGCCGGACAGTCAATCAGCCCCAGCATTTT	CASSRTVNQPQHF
TRBV18	.	13	TRBJ1-5	.	TGTGCCAGCTCACCAGCGGGAAATCAGCCCCAGCATTTT	CASSPAGNQPQHF
TRBV7-2	TRBD1	17	TRBJ2-1	.	TGTGCCAGCAGCTTAGCCGACAGGGCACCAATAAACAATGAGCAGTTCTTC	CASSLADRAPINNEQFF
TRBV7-2	.	13	TRBJ2-7	once	TGTGCCAGCAGCTTTTTTCCCTCCTACGAGCAGTACTTC	CASSFFPSYEQYF
TRBV7-3	TRBD1	15	TRBJ1-2	.	TGTGCCAGCAGCTTAAGCCCTCAGGGGGGAGAAGGCTACACCTTC	CASSLSPQGGEGYTF
TRBV2	TRBD1	19	TRBJ1-1	.	TGTGCCAGCATGGGTTTATTGAAGCGACAGGGGGCGCAGAAGGCTGAAGCTTTCTTT	CASMGLLKRQGAQKAEAFF
TRBV4-3	.	15	TRBJ2-1	.	TGCGCCAGCAGCCAAGACAGGGTGAACTACAATGAGCAGTTCTTC	CASSQDRVNYNEQFF
TRBV11-3	.	14	TRBJ2-7	once	TGTGCCAGCAGTAGACAGGACCGGCCTTACGAGCAGTACTTC	CASSRQDRPYEQYF
TRBV6-4	TRBD2	15	TRBJ2-1	.	TGTGCCAGCAGTGTCCAGCGGGGGACCTACAATGAGCAGTTCTTC	CASSVQRGTYNEQFF
TRBV7-8	.	20	TRBJ2-1	.	TGTGCCAGCAGCTTAGCTACGTTGGACACGATAATCATCAAGTACAATGAGCAGTTCTTC	CASSLATLDTIIIKYNEQFF
TRBV6-5	TRBD1	15	TRBJ2-5	.	TGTGCCAGCAGTCAGAAGACAGGGGGCTGGGAGACCCAGTACTTC	CASSQKTGGWETQYF
TRBV15	.	12	TRBJ2-1	.	TGTGCCACCAGCAGAGATTGGGATGAGCAGTTCTTC	CATSRDWDEQFF
TRBV25-1	.	15	TRBJ2-7	.	TGTGCCAGCAGACCCACCCGGGATCCTACCTACGAGCAGTACTTC	CASRPTRDPTYEQYF
TRBV5-4	TRBD2	14	TRBJ2-7	.	TGTGCCAGCAGCTTTAGCGGGGGGGGGTCGGAGCAGTACTTC	CASSFSGGGSEQYF
TRBV18	TRBD2	17	TRBJ2-2	.	TGTGCCAGCTCACCACTCGGGACTAAAGTTCGGGCCGGGGAGCTGTTTTTT	CASSPLGTKVRAGELFF
TRBV5-1	TRBD1	16	TRBJ2-5	.	TGCGCCAGCAGCTTGTGGGACAGGAAAGTACAAGAGACCCAGTACTTC	CASSLWDRKVQETQYF
TRBV11-2	.	16	TRBJ1-6	.	TGTGCCAGCAGCTTAGATTGCGGCAGTTACAATTCACCCCTCCACTTT	CASSLDCGSYNSPLHF
TRBV5-6	.	16	TRBJ2-1	.	TGTGCCAGCAGCTTGGATAAAACAGGCCTATACAATGAGCAGTTCTTC	CASSLDKTGLYNEQFF
TRBV6-6	.	12	TRBJ1-1	once	TGTGCCGACGAAGGGTTGGACACTGAAGCTTTCTTT	CADEGLDTEAFF
TRBV4-1	.	17	TRBJ2-3	.	TGCGCCAGCAGCCAAGTTGGTCTAGTTGCGAGCACAGATACGCAGTATTTT	CASSQVGLVASTDTQYF
TRBV4-3	.	16	TRBJ1-5	.	TGCGCCAGCAGCCAAGGATGGGACACTACAAATCAGCCCCAGCATTTT	CASSQGWDTTNQPQHF
TRBV7-2	TRBD1	15	TRBJ1-1	.	TGTGCCAGCAGCTCACAGGGGAAGAAAGGAACTGAAGCTTTCTTT	CASSSQGKKGTEAFF